The 15 T cell receptor beta chains listed next were all sequenced from one sample in a study of T cell changes during pregnancy in multiple sclerosis. The table came from immunoSEQ multiplex PCR; TCRdb's copy has only in-frame clones and leaves some out. The data show approximately 94,000 clones, about 92% seen once. Specimen: peripheral blood, collected after pregnancy. The receptors were sampled from a female donor with multiple sclerosis, enrolled in a pregnancy study.

This chain links TRBV7-3 with TRBJ2-2; D gene ambiguous. V was cut by 5 bases and J by 5 bases, with 6 bases left in between. Germline V CDR1 and CDR2: SGHTA, FQGTGA. The CDR3 runs 12 residues. CDR3 residues: CASSLSTGELFF. DNA of the CDR3: TGTGCCAGCAGCCTATCGACCGGGGAGCTGTTTTTT.

The chain recombines TRBV18 with TRBJ1-1; 11 bases agree with TRBD1. Unmatched junction bases numbered 9, after V lost 5 bases and J lost 7 bases. This CDR3 spans 15 amino acids. Germline-derived CDR1 and CDR2 are KGHSH and LQKENI. The CDR3 coding sequence is TGTGCCAGCTCAGACATACCGGGACAGGGGGATGAAGCTTTCTTT. This codes for CASSDIPGQGDEAFF. Full variable domain (rest looked up from reference TRBV18 and TRBJ1-1): NAGVMQNPRHLVRRRGQEARLRCSPMKGHSHVYWYRQLPEEGLKFMVYLQKENIIDESGMPKERFSAEFPKEGPSILRIQQVVRGDSAAYFCASSDIPGQGDEAFFGQGTRLTVV.

V usage is TRBV6-5 and J usage is TRBJ2-1; D is perhaps TRBD2 (5 bases). V lost 2 bases and J 3 bases, leaving 11 bases between the germline ends. The germline gives CDR1 MNHEY, CDR2 SVGAGI. This CDR3 comprises 15 residues. Here the CDR3 reads CASSYRLALYNEQFF. In nucleotides, the CDR3 is TGTGCCAGCAGTTACCGGCTAGCTCTCTACAATGAGCAGTTCTTC.

The V call is TRBV6-1, the J call TRBJ1-1; maybe TRBD1 (5 bases). The CDR3 extends over 11 amino acids. The V gene lost 11 bases and the J gene lost 6 bases, with 13 bases spanning the gap. Germline CDR1 MNHNS, CDR2 SASEGT. The CDR3 loop reads CAARGGSEAFF. The CDR3, as DNA: TGTGCCGCACGGGGGGGGTCTGAAGCTTTCTTT.

The V gene is TRBV6-1, the J gene TRBJ2-1; 7 bases are shared with TRBD2. The CDR3 consists of 15 residues. Germline-derived CDR1 and CDR2 are MNHNS and SASEGT. V gave up 3 bases and J gave up 2 bases; unmatched junction bases: 4. CDR3 in DNA: TGTGCCAGCAGTGAGGGCGGGAGCACCTACAATGAGCAGTTCTTC. Protein: CASSEGGSTYNEQFF.

The V call is TRBV5-4, the J call TRBJ2-2; 7 nucleotides line up with TRBD2. The trim removed 1 base at V and 4 bases at J, leaving 7 bases unmatched. CDR1 and CDR2 (germline): SGHNT, YYREEE (reference sequence). The CDR3 covers 16 residues. The CDR3 DNA is TGTGCCAGCAGCTTGCGGGCTAGCGGATTCACCGGGGAGCTGTTTTTT. Translating gives CASSLRASGFTGELFF.

This clone has only one observation. V is TRBV10-3 and J is TRBJ1-2; 11 bases line up with TRBD1. CDR3 size: 15 residues. The V segment lost 4 bases and the J segment 4 bases; nucleotides outside the gene matches: 5. CDR1 is ENHRY, CDR2 SYGVKD, per germline. CDR3 sequence: CAISGGQGVSYGYTF. As DNA, the CDR3 is TGTGCCATCAGTGGGGGACAGGGGGTGAGCTATGGCTACACCTTC.

This clone has more than one count but fewer than ten. J is TRBJ1-1 and V is TRBV5-1, with 7 bases matching TRBD1. The germline gives CDR1 SGHRS, CDR2 YFSETQ. This CDR3 is 16 amino acids long. V was clipped by 4 bases and J by 1 base; unmatched bases: 10. The CDR3 coding sequence is TGCGCCAGCAGCAGAACCGGGACAGCGCAGAACACTGAAGCTTTCTTT. Residues: CASSRTGTAQNTEAFF.

The V call is TRBV6-5, the J call TRBJ2-5, with 10 nucleotides matching TRBD2. V trimming: 0 bases; J trimming: 2 bases; junction bases outside the gene matches: 3. CDR1 is MNHEY, CDR2 SVGAGI, per germline. The CDR3 totals 16 residues. The CDR3 protein is CASSYSLAGSQETQYF. In DNA, the CDR3 is TGTGCCAGCAGTTACTCACTAGCGGGGTCGCAAGAGACCCAGTACTTC.

The chain combines TRBV5-1 with TRBJ1-1; unclear D gene. CDR3 length equals 13 residues. V was cut by 1 base and J by 5 bases, with 9 bases left in between. Germline CDR1 SGHRS, CDR2 YFSETQ. Here the CDR3 reads CASSLIADTEAFF. The CDR3 DNA reads TGCGCCAGCAGCTTGATTGCGGATACTGAAGCTTTCTTT.

The chain combines TRBV5-1 with TRBJ2-1; 11 bases are a match to TRBD2. The ends lost 4 bases at V and 7 bases at J; junction bases unmatched: 10. Looked up from germline, CDR1 is SGHRS and CDR2 is YFSETQ. The CDR3 is made up of 16 amino acids. The DNA for the CDR3 is TGCGCCAGCAGCGGACAACTAGCGGGAGAAATAAATGAGCAGTTCTTC. It encodes CASSGQLAGEINEQFF.

This sequence joins TRBV27 and TRBJ1-5; perhaps TRBD1 as D (5 bases). CDR1 is MNHEY and CDR2 is SMNVEV in the germline V gene (reference sequence). This CDR3 region has 15 residues. Between the trimmed V and J ends, which lost 5 bases and 3 bases, there was a span of 14 bases. The CDR3 DNA reads TGTGCCAGCAGTCCGAGGGGAGGAACCAATCAGCCCCAGCATTTT. It is translated as CASSPRGGTNQPQHF.

In this sample, this clone turned up once. This chain connects TRBV6-5 to TRBJ2-5; possibly TRBD1 for D (6 bases). The CDR3 totals 13 residues. Germline V gives CDR1 MNHEY, CDR2 SVGAGI. Trimming took 4 bases from V and 1 from J, leaving 7 bases between them. The CDR3 spells CASSWTAQETQYF. The CDR3, as DNA: TGTGCCAGCAGTTGGACAGCCCAAGAGACCCAGTACTTC.

The genes are TRBV12-1 and TRBJ2-7; TRBD1 is taken as the D call from the table, unchecked against the DNA. TRBV12-1 is flagged as a pseudogene. The CDR3 sequence is 16 residues long. CDR3 sequence (DNA): TGTGCCAGCAGCACGGGCGTAAGGGGAAGTACCTACGAGCAGTACTTC. Translation: CASSTGVRGSTYEQYF.

V is TRBV6-1 and J is TRBJ2-1; D is perhaps TRBD1 (5 bases). The CDR3 consists of 14 residues. Germline V gene lookup returns CDR1 MNHNS and CDR2 SASEGT. V gave up 2 bases and J gave up 8 bases, with 13 bases separating them. Here the CDR3 reads CASSEQGRAYEQFF. The CDR3, as DNA: TGTGCCAGCAGTGAACAGGGAAGGGCCTATGAGCAGTTCTTC.